Listed here are 24 T cell receptor beta chains from one sample, sequenced in a study of T cell responses to AZD1222 COVID-19 vaccine. TCRdb's table, derived via immunoSEQ multiplex PCR, lists solely in-frame clones and lacks some. The sample carries around 100,000 clones, 80% to 90% recorded once. The material sequenced was peripheral blood, taken on day 0 of AZD1222 vaccination. These TCRs come from an adult in good health.

The CDR3 region has the DNA TGTGCCAGCAGCTTGGTTAGGGGCGAGAGCTACATTCAGTACTTC. This translates into CASSLVRGESYIQYF. The chain is built from TRBV7-2 and TRBJ2-4, with a tentative D call TRBD1 (5 bases). From germline, CDR1 is SGHTA and CDR2 FQGNSA. This CDR3 is built from 15 residues. The V end was cut by 3 bases, the J end by 8 bases, with 17 bases between.

The chain carries TRBV27 and TRBJ2-5; the D is unclear. Germline-derived CDR1 and CDR2 are MNHEY and SMNVEV (reference sequence). Deletions cut 4 bases from V and 0 bases from J, with 9 bases between. The CDR3 runs 14 residues. The CDR3 DNA follows: TGTGCCAGCAGTTATAGGATGTACCAAGAGACCCAGTACTTC. This sequence encodes CASSYRMYQETQYF.

The J gene is TRBJ2-1, the V gene TRBV5-1; TRBD1 matches 8 bases. Trimming removed 3 bases from V and 5 bases from J; junction bases left unmatched: 7. Germline V CDR1 and CDR2: SGHRS, YFSETQ. This CDR3 contains 15 residues. The CDR3: CASSSRTGLDNEQFF. The DNA of the CDR3 is TGCGCCAGCAGCTCCAGGACAGGGCTAGACAATGAGCAGTTCTTC. The entire variable domain, with the rest obtained from reference TRBV5-1 and TRBJ2-1, is as follows: KAGVTQTPRYLIKTRGQQVTLSCSPISGHRSVSWYQQTPGQGLQFLFEYFSETQRNKGNFPGRFSGRQFSNSRSEMNVSTLELGDSALYLCASSSRTGLDNEQFFGPGTRLTVL.

This chain joins TRBV5-6 and TRBJ2-2; D unresolved. The CDR3 totals 12 residues. V lost 4 bases, J lost 2 bases, and 3 bases lay in between. Germline CDR1 is SGHDT and CDR2 is YYEEEE. The CDR3 sequence is CASSLNTGELFF. CDR3 sequence (DNA): TGTGCCAGCAGCCTTAACACCGGGGAGCTGTTTTTT.

This clone was recorded a few times. The rearrangement links TRBV3-1 (or the pseudogene TRBV3-2) to TRBJ1-2; 8 bases are shared with TRBD1. This CDR3 spans 14 amino acids. Germline V gene sequence: CDR1 LGHDT, CDR2 YNNKEL (reference sequence). After removal of 8 bases from V and 8 bases from J, the junction contained 13 bases not matched to a gene. DNA for the CDR3: TGTGCCAGCGCCCCTCAGGGACAGGCGGGAGGCTACACCTTC. The encoded protein is CASAPQGQAGGYTF.

This chain links TRBV6-5 with TRBJ1-3; D unclear. Trimming shortened V by 8 bases and J by 0 bases, and 14 bases separated the two germline ends. The CDR3 sequence is 15 residues long. The germline V gene has CDR1 MNHEY and CDR2 SVGAGI. The CDR3 nucleotides are TGTGCCAGCGCTTTTGATAGTAGCTCTGGAAACACCATATATTTT. Protein: CASAFDSSSGNTIYF.

The genes are TRBV4-3 and TRBJ2-1, with 14 bases aligning to TRBD2. The junction had 3 bases not matched to a gene; V was cut back by 6 bases and J by 2 bases. This CDR3 has 16 amino acids. Germline V gene data show CDR1 as LGHNA and CDR2 as YSLEER. The CDR3 region is CASRLGLAGAYNEQFF. In DNA form, the CDR3 reads TGCGCCAGCAGACTGGGACTAGCGGGGGCCTACAATGAGCAGTTCTTC.

The chain joins TRBV10-3 to TRBJ1-5; 9 bases fit TRBD1. The ends lost 3 bases at V and 4 bases at J; junction bases unmatched: 7. The CDR3 sequence is 16 residues long. CDR1 ENHRY and CDR2 SYGVKD come from the germline V gene. CDR3 residues: CAISDPGQGRNQPQHF. The CDR3, as DNA: TGTGCCATCAGTGACCCGGGACAGGGACGGAATCAGCCCCAGCATTTT.

The chain joins TRBV12-5 to TRBJ2-5; 8 bases match TRBD2. This CDR3 comprises 14 residues. CDR1 and CDR2 (germline): LGHNT, FRNRAP. The J segment lost 7 bases and the V segment lost 7 bases, leaving 11 bases of the junction unmatched. CDR3 nucleotide sequence: TGTGCTAGTGTTTTCACGGGAGGGCTAGGGACCCAGTACTTC. It yields the protein CASVFTGGLGTQYF. Variable domain in full (rest from reference TRBV12-5 and TRBJ2-5): DARVTQTPRHKVTEMGQEVTMRCQPILGHNTVFWYRQTMMQGLELLAYFRNRAPLDDSGMPKDRFSAEMPDATLATLKIQPSEPRDSAVYFCASVFTGGLGTQYFGPGTRLLVL.

The V call is TRBV29-1, the J call TRBJ2-3, with TRBD1 matching 8 bases. This CDR3 region has 14 residues. V was pared by 8 bases and J by 2 bases, with 9 bases of the junction left unmatched. The germline V gene encodes CDR1 SQVTM and CDR2 ANQGSEA. This CDR3 is CSTKDRVTTDTQYF. CDR3 bases: TGCAGCACCAAGGACAGGGTGACCACAGATACGCAGTATTTT.

A single count supports this clone. The V call is TRBV11-2, the J call TRBJ2-7; either TRBD1 or TRBD2 may supply D (6 bases each). The V end was cut by 3 bases, the J end by 0 bases, with 15 bases between. Per germline, CDR1 SGHAT and CDR2 FQNNGV. This CDR3 is 16 amino acids long. Written as DNA, the CDR3 is TGTGCCAGCAGCTTTTTCGGGGGCATGAGCTCCTACGAGCAGTACTTC. Its translation: CASSFFGGMSSYEQYF.

The chain recombines TRBV5-1 with TRBJ1-1; 12 bases align to TRBD1. Losses at the gene ends were 1 base for V and 4 bases for J; bases not matched to a gene: 5. The germline V gene encodes CDR1 SGHRS and CDR2 YFSETQ. This CDR3 region has 16 residues. CDR3 loop: CASSLKGQGAGTEAFF. The CDR3 nucleotides are TGCGCCAGCAGCTTGAAGGGACAGGGGGCGGGCACTGAAGCTTTCTTT.

This chain connects TRBV28 to TRBJ1-2, with 12 bases matching TRBD1. V was clipped by 6 bases and J by 7 bases; unmatched bases: 9. Germline V gene lookup returns CDR1 MDHEN and CDR2 SYDVKM. This CDR3 has 15 residues. CDR3 DNA sequence: TGTGCCAGCAGGGCTCCGGGACAGGGGGCCGGTGGCTACACCTTC. It codes for CASRAPGQGAGGYTF.

This chain joins TRBV18 and TRBJ1-5, with D perhaps TRBD1 (6 bases). V was shortened by 3 bases and J by 5 bases, with 17 bases between the two germline ends. The CDR3 covers 16 residues. In germline, CDR1 is KGHSH, CDR2 LQKENI. CDR3: CASSPRSGGRYQPQHF. The CDR3 DNA sequence: TGTGCCAGCTCACCGCGTTCCGGGGGCCGCTATCAGCCCCAGCATTTT.

The CDR3 loop reads CASSPQGWDETQYF. CDR3 coding DNA: TGTGCCAGCAGCCCTCAGGGGTGGGATGAGACCCAGTACTTC. V is TRBV7-3 and J is TRBJ2-5; weak D call: TRBD1 (6 bases). The CDR3 sequence is 14 residues long. The germline gives CDR1 SGHTA, CDR2 FQGTGA. V shed 5 bases and J shed 5 bases, with 15 bases lying between them. Drawing the rest from reference TRBV7-3 and TRBJ2-5, the complete variable domain is GAGVSQTPSNKVTEKGKYVELRCDPISGHTALYWYRQSLGQGPEFLIYFQGTGAADDSGLPNDRFFAVRPEGSVSTLKIQRTERGDSAVYLCASSPQGWDETQYFGPGTRLLVL.

The rearrangement joins TRBV5-8 to TRBJ2-1; TRBD1 matches 10 bases. The CDR3 is 14 amino acids. Looked up from germline, CDR1 is SGHTS and CDR2 is YDEGEE. V dropped 4 bases and J dropped 11; count of bases not matched to a gene: 9. CDR3 sequence (DNA): TGTGCCAGCAGCCCCGAGGACAGGGGGGGAAAGCAGTTCTTC. It yields the protein CASSPEDRGGKQFF.

There are a few counts of this clone. The gene calls are TRBV7-9 and TRBJ2-4, with TRBD2 matching over 11 bases. The CDR3 covers 16 residues. Trimming removed 5 bases from V and 2 bases from J; junction bases left unmatched: 5. CDR1 SEHNR and CDR2 FQNEAQ come from the germline V gene (reference sequence). The chain's CDR3 is CASSPGTSGSKNIQYF. The DNA for the CDR3 is TGTGCCAGCAGCCCGGGGACTAGCGGATCCAAAAACATTCAGTACTTC.

The rearrangement joins TRBV6-1 to TRBJ2-7; D not certain. Germline CDR1 MNHNS, CDR2 SASEGT. Trimming cost V 2 bases and J 2 bases, with 7 bases left between them. This CDR3 region has 13 residues. The CDR3 DNA is TGTGCCAGCAGTGAAAATGGACCCTACGAGCAGTACTTC. Its translation: CASSENGPYEQYF.

The chain couples TRBV6-5 to TRBJ2-1; D is unclear. This CDR3 has 11 residues. In germline, CDR1 is MNHEY, CDR2 SVGAGI. Trimming took off 5 bases at V and 12 bases at J, with 11 bases between the two ends. CDR3 protein: CASSKPPGQFF. In nucleotides, the CDR3 is TGTGCCAGCAGTAAACCTCCGGGGCAGTTCTTC.

V is TRBV3-1 (or the pseudogene TRBV3-2) and J is TRBJ2-5, with 7 positions matching TRBD1. Trimming removed 5 bases from V and 1 base from J; junction bases left unmatched: 4. The germline V gene encodes CDR1 LGHDT and CDR2 YNNKEL (reference sequence). CDR3 length equals 14 residues. CDR3 in DNA: TGTGCCAGCAGCAGGGACAGCTTCCAAGAGACCCAGTACTTC. It codes for CASSRDSFQETQYF.

The chain links TRBV24-1 to TRBJ2-1; 9 nucleotides match TRBD2. The CDR3 length is 15 residues. Looked up from germline, CDR1 is KGHDR and CDR2 is SFDVKD. The ends lost 3 bases at V and 4 bases at J; junction bases unmatched: 3. This CDR3 reads CATSDELAGYNEQFF. The CDR3 DNA reads as TGTGCCACCAGTGATGAGCTAGCGGGATACAATGAGCAGTTCTTC.

CDR3 sequence (DNA): TGCAGCGTTGAGGGTCGGGGGGGGTATGAAAAACTGTTTTTT. Its protein product is CSVEGRGGYEKLFF. V gene TRBV29-1 combines with J gene TRBJ1-4, with TRBD1 as a possible D gene (5 bases). Deletions cut 3 bases from V and 6 bases from J, with 14 bases between. This CDR3 comprises 14 residues. Germline V gene data show CDR1 as SQVTM and CDR2 as ANQGSEA.

This chain links TRBV7-2 with TRBJ1-1; D is ambiguous. Trimming took 4 bases from V and 7 from J, leaving 16 bases between them. The germline CDR1 and CDR2 sequences are SGHTA and FQGNSA. The CDR3 loop spans 14 amino acids. The chain's CDR3 is CASSWNGPGGEAFF. The CDR3 bases are TGTGCCAGCAGCTGGAACGGGCCCGGAGGTGAAGCTTTCTTT.

CDR3 in amino acids: CASSPEMYQETQYF. In DNA form, the CDR3 reads TGCGCCAGCAGCCCGGAGATGTACCAAGAGACCCAGTACTTC. V and J are TRBV5-1 and TRBJ2-5; the D is unclear. The CDR3 sequence is 14 residues long. From germline, CDR1 is SGHRS and CDR2 YFSETQ. V lost 4 bases, J lost 0 bases, and 10 bases lay in between.